This T cell receptor beta chain was sequenced for a study of tumor-infiltrating lymphocytes in primary liver carcinoma. Across the study: The study enrolled male and female patients aged 30 to 69 years.

Extraction of RNA together with DNA used about 20-34 mg of unsorted bulk tissue. On this clonotype: Lacking the conserved final phenylalanine or tryptophan, this CDR3 likely reflects a read error.

Germline V gene sequence: CDR1 MNHEY, CDR2 SVGAGI. The CDR3 runs 12 residues. TCR beta cDNA was made from 500 ng total RNA with a constant-region primer. Modified slightly, ARM-PCR produced TCR beta libraries over three nested multiplex PCR rounds. PCR rounds one and two used TRBV1-TRBV30 forward primers with a C-beta reverse primer for roughly 10 cycles each. Each CDR3 protein is one row after TCRdb ran MiXCR on the multiplex PCR reads. The profile shows around 80,000 distinct CDR3 sequences, 72% of them singletons. This clonotype originated in a man in his forties with primary liver carcinoma and hepatitis B virus infection. Sequenced material: liver tumor tissue from sampling region 1. Regarding subset: tumor region T1, superior pole. This chain connects TRBV6-5 to TRBJ1-2; D not resolved. The DNA of the CDR3 is TGTGCCAGCAGTTTGGGCGGCTATGGTTACACCGTC. Amino acids: CASSLGGYGYTV.